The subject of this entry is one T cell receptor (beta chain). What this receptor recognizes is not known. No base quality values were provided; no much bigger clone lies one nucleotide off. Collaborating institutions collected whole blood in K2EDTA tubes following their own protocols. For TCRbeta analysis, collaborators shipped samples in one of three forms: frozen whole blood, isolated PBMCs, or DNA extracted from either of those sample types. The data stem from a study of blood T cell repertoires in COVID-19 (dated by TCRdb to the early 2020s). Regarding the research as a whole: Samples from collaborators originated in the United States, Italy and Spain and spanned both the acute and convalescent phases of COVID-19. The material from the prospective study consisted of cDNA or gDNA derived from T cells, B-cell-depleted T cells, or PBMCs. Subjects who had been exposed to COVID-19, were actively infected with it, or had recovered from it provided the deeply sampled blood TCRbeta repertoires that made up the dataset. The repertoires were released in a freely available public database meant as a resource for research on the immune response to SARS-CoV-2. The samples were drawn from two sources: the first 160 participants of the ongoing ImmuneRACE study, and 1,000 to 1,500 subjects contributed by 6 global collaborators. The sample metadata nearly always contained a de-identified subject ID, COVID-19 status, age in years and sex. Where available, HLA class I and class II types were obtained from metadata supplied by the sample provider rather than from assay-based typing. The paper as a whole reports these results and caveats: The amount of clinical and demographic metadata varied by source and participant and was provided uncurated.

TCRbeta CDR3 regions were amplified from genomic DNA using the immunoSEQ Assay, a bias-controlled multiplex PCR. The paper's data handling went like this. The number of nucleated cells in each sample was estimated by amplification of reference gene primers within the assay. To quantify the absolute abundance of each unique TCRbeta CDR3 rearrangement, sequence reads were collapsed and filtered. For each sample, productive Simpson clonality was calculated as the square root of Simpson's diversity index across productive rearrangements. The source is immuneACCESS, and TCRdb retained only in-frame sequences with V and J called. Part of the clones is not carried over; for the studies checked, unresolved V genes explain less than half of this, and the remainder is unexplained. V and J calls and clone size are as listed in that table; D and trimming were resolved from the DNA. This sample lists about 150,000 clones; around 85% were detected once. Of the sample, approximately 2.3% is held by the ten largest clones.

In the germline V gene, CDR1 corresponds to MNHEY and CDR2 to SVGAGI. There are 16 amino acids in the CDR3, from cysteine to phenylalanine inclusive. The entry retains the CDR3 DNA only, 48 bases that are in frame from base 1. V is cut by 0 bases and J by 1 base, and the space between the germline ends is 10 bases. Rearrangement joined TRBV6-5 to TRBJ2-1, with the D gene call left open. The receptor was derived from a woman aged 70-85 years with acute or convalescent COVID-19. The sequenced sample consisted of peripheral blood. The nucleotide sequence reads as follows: TGTGCCAGCAGTTACTCTCCCGTCCTATCCTACAATGAGCAGTTCTTC. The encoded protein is CASSYSPVLSYNEQFF.